This passage covers 13 T cell receptor beta chains from one sample sequenced in a study of cytomegalovirus exposure and HLA in healthy donors. PCR employed 60 Vbeta and 13 Jbeta primers. Method: immunoSEQ multiplex PCR; TCRdb's copy keeps in-frame clones and lacks some. The table includes 90,000 to 150,000 clones, approximately 76% detected once. The sample was PBMCs. These receptors all stem from a man aged 45-65 years in good health and CMV-seropositive.

The rearrangement uses TRBV29-1 and TRBJ2-5; D is unclear. CDR1 is SQVTM and CDR2 is ANQGSEA in the germline V gene. Trimming took 4 bases from V and 2 from J, leaving 8 bases between them. The CDR3 contains 12 residues. The CDR3 region is CSVGDFQETQYF. In DNA, the CDR3 is TGCAGCGTTGGTGACTTTCAAGAGACCCAGTACTTC.

The V gene is TRBV27, the J gene TRBJ2-7, with D possibly being TRBD2 (7 bases). CDR3 length: 14 residues. CDR1 is MNHEY and CDR2 is SMNVEV in the germline V gene (reference sequence). Trimming cost V 2 bases and J 7 bases, with 15 bases left between them. The CDR3 protein is CASSLQGRGREQYF. CDR3 in DNA: TGTGCCAGCAGTTTACAGGGGCGGGGGAGGGAGCAGTACTTC.

The chain carries TRBV2 and TRBJ2-7, with a tentative D call TRBD1 (5 bases). Germline CDR1 is SNHLY and CDR2 is FYNNEI. V lost 8 bases to trimming and J lost 3 bases, with 17 bases between them. There are 14 residues in the CDR3. This chain's CDR3 is CASSAQGGNYEQYF. The CDR3 DNA sequence: TGTGCCAGCTCCGCGCAGGGTGGCAACTACGAGCAGTACTTC.

V is TRBV18 and J is TRBJ1-4; maybe TRBD1 (5 bases). Trimming removed 2 bases from V and 5 bases from J, with 12 bases in between. The germline gives CDR1 KGHSH, CDR2 LQKENI. This CDR3 has 15 amino acids. The chain's CDR3 is CASSPSGTLNEKLFF. The CDR3, as DNA: TGTGCCAGCTCACCAAGCGGGACCCTAAATGAAAAACTGTTTTTT.

With respect to this clone: A junction end diverges from the germline sequence, so it may reflect a read error. The J gene is TRBJ2-3, the V gene TRBV7-7, with TRBD2 matching 9 bases. The germline V gene has CDR1 SSHAT and CDR2 FNYEAQ (reference sequence). The CDR3 contains 15 residues. The CDR3 is CASSLSSGVLDTQYF. DNA of the CDR3: TGTGCTAGCAGCTTATCTAGCGGGGTCCTGGATACGCAGTATTTT.

The chain employs TRBV15 and TRBJ1-6; unclear D gene. Germline loops: CDR1 LNHNV, CDR2 YYDKDF (reference sequence). CDR3 length: 12 residues. V was shortened by 3 bases and J by 14 bases, with 11 bases between the two germline ends. The CDR3 DNA follows: TGTGCCACCAGCAGGGAGACTTTATCCCTCCACTTT. Its protein product is CATSRETLSLHF.

V usage is TRBV4-2 and J usage is TRBJ2-1; D gene ambiguous. With 4 bases removed from V and 0 bases from J, the gap between germline ends came to 13 bases. Germline V CDR1 and CDR2: LGHNA, YNFKEQ. The CDR3 is 16 amino acids. The CDR3 loop reads CASSLYLSISYNEQFF. In DNA form, the CDR3 reads TGTGCCAGCAGCCTTTACTTATCAATCTCCTACAATGAGCAGTTCTTC.

The chain links TRBV16 to TRBJ1-1; the D gene is possibly TRBD1 (5 bases). The V gene lost 2 bases and the J gene lost 1 base, with 5 bases spanning the gap. Germline CDR1 and CDR2: KGHSY and FQNENV. The CDR3 is made up of 13 amino acids. CDR3 amino acids: CASSQDRNTEAFF. The CDR3 DNA follows: TGTGCCAGCAGCCAAGACAGGAACACTGAAGCTTTCTTT.

This clone was found a few times. The same CDR3 can be traced to other DNA sequences in this sample. The chain has TRBV6-5 and TRBJ2-1; 8 positions match TRBD2. The CDR3 loop spans 11 amino acids. V trimming: 8 bases; J trimming: 9 bases; junction bases outside the gene matches: 3. The germline CDR1 and CDR2 sequences are MNHEY and SVGAGI. The CDR3 protein is CASRRGGEQFF. CDR3 in DNA: TGTGCCAGCCGCCGGGGGGGTGAGCAGTTCTTC.

This chain joins TRBV5-6 and TRBJ2-7; 7 bases fit TRBD1. V gave up 0 bases and J gave up 10 bases; unmatched junction bases: 10. Germline CDR1 reads SGHDT; CDR2 reads YYEEEE. CDR3 length: 14 amino acids. This CDR3 reads CASSLGGGAAGQYF. CDR3 sequence (DNA): TGTGCCAGCAGCTTGGGAGGGGGCGCCGCAGGTCAGTACTTC.

This clone showed up just a few times. The rearrangement links TRBV9 to TRBJ1-1; D possibly corresponds to TRBD1 (5 bases). Per germline, CDR1 SGDLS and CDR2 YYNGEE. V shed 2 bases and J shed 6 bases, with 11 bases lying between them. The CDR3 contains 13 residues. CDR3 amino acids: CASSVGPEAEAFF. The DNA of the CDR3 is TGTGCCAGCAGCGTGGGGCCAGAGGCTGAAGCTTTCTTT.

This clone appeared a few times. The J gene is TRBJ2-2, the V gene TRBV4-2; D is uncertain. Trimming pared 3 bases from V and 4 bases from J, leaving 12 bases between. The CDR3 extends over 15 amino acids. The germline CDR1 and CDR2 sequences are LGHNA and YNFKEQ. The DNA for the CDR3 is TGTGCCAGCAGCCAGAGTGCCTTAGTCACCGGGGAGCTGTTTTTT. Its protein product is CASSQSALVTGELFF.

The chain couples TRBV29-1 to TRBJ1-2; possible D gene TRBD1, 5 bases. With 8 bases removed from V and 0 bases from J, the gap between germline ends came to 13 bases. The germline V gene encodes CDR1 SQVTM and CDR2 ANQGSEA. CDR3 length: 13 amino acids. This CDR3 is CSTLTQANYGYTF. CDR3 in DNA: TGCAGCACATTGACACAGGCTAACTATGGCTACACCTTC.